This entry features one TCR beta chain sequence. The antigen remains undetermined. With 5 bases clipped from V and 6 bases from J, the junction kept 2 bases outside the gene matches. The CDR3 spans 13 residues. Germline assignment: CDR1 SQVTM and CDR2 ANQGSEA. This sample is drawn from a study of post-analysis software for immune sequencing data. Presence of unique molecular identifiers characterized the TCR beta cDNA libraries. MiXCR, run by TCRdb on the PCR reads, gives a single entry per CDR3 protein. The sample records about 770,000 distinct CDR3 sequences, roughly 50% being singletons. Study results and limitations: Included in a set of roughly five TRBV segments more frequent in patients than controls were TRBV5-6, TRBV5-1 and TRBV20-1.

V usage is TRBV29-1 and J usage is TRBJ2-1, with TRBD2 matching over 12 bases. This TCR came from a girl between 10 and 17 years old with multiple sclerosis. Specimen: blood. The chain's CDR3 is CSVLAGGPNEQFF. Written as DNA, the CDR3 is TGCAGCGTTCTAGCGGGAGGGCCCAATGAGCAGTTCTTC.